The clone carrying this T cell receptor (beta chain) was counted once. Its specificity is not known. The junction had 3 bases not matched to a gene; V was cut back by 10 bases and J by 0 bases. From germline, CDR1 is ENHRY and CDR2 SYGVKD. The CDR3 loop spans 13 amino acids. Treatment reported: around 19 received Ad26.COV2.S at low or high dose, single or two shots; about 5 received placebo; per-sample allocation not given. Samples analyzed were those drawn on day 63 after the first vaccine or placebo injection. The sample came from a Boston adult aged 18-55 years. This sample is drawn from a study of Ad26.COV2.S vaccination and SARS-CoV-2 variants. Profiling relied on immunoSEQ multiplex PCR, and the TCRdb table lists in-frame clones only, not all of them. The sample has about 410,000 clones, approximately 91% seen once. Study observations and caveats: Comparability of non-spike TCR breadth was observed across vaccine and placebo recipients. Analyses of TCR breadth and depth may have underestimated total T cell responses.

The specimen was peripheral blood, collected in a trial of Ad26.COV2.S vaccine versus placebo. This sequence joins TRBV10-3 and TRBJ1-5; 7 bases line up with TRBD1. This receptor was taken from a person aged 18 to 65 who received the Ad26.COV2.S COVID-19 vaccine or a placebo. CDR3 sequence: CATGTDSNQPQHF. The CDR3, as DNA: TGTGCCACAGGGACAGATAGCAATCAGCCCCAGCATTTT.